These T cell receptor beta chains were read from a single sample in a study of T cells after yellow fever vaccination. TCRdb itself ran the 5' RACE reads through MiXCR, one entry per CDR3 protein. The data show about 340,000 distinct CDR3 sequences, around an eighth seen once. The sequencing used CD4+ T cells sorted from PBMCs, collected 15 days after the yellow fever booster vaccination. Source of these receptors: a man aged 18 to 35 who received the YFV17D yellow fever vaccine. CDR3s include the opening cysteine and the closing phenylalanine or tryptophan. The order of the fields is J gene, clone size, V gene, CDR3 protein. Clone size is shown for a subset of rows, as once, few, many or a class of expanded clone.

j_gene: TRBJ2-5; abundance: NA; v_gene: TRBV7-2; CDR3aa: CASSTDSARTQYF
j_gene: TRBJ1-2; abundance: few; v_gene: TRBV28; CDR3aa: CASSPTGVGYGYTF
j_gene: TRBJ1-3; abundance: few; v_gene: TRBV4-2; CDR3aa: CASSQDFGTGVSGNTIYF
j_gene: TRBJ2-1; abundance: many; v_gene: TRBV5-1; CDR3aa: CASSPGQVYNEQFF
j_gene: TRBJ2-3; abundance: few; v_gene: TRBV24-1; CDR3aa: CATSDPGTGGTDTQYF
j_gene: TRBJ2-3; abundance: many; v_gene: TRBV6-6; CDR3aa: CASSPSGGVVNTQYF
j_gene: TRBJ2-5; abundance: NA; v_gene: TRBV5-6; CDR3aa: CASSLSGTAKETQYF
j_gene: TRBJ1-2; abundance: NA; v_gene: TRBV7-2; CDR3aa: CASSSRTGGGYTF
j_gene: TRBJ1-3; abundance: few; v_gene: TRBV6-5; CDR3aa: CASSYQDGSGNTIYF
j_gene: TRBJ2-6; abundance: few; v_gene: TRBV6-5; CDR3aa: CASSYWAVSSGANVLTF
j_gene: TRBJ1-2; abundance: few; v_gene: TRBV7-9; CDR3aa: CASTSSGMDYGYTF
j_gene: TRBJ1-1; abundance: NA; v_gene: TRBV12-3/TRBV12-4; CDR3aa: CASSPGGTTEAFF
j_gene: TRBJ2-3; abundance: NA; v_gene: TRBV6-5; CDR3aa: CASSPGLAGIADTQYF
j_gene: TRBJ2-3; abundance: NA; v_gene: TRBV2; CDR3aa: CASSEVGRQGADTQYF
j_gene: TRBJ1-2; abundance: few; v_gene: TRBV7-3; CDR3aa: CASSPTGAVGGYTF
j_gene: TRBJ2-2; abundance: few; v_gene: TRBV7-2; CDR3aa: CASSPWTGNTGELFF
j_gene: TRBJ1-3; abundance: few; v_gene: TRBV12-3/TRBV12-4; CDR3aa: CASSLGGRNTIYF
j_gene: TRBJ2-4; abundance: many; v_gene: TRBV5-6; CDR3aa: CASSPGTHAKNIQYF
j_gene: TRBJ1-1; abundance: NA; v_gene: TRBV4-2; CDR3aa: CASSQDLTTGANTEAFF
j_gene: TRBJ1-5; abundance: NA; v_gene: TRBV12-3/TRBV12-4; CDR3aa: CASRATGGASNQPQHF
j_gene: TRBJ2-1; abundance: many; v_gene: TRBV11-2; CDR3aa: CASSLSSPQAYNEQFF
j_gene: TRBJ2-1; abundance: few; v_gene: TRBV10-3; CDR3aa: CAISVVGLDNEQFF
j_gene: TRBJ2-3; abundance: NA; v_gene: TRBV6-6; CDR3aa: CASSRLGNTQYF
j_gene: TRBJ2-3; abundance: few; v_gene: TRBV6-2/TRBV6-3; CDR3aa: CASRKLAAPTDTQYF
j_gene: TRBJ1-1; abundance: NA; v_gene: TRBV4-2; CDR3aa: CASSADLGRYFF
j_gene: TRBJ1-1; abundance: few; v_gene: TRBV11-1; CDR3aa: CASSSPRSRENGKWNTEAFF
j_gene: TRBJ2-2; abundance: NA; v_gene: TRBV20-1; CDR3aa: CSASQNTGELFF
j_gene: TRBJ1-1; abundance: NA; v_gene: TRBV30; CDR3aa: CAWRKGIGTEAFF
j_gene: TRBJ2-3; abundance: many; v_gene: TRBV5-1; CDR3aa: CASSLDPGLATDTQYF
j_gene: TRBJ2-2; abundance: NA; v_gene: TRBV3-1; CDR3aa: CASSQDNTGELFF
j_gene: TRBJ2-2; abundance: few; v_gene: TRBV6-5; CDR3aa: CASSYRSWGQGSNTGELFF
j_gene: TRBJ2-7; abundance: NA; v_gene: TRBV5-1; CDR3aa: CASSLAGTVTYEQYF
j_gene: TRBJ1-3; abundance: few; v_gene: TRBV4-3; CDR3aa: CASSQEPQGPSGNTIYF
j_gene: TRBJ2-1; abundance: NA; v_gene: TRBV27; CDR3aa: CASSLSNLVLEQFF
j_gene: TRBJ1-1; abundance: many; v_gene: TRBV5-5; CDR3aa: CASSLDRGTEAFF
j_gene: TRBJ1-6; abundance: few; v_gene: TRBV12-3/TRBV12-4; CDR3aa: CASTWGQSDNSPLHF
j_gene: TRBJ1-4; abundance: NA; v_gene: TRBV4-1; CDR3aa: CASSQIQGAANEKLFF
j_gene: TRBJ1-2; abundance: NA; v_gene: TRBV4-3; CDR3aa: CASSQGPGEGAYGYTF
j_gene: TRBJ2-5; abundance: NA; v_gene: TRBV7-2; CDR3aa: CASSLGRGLGTQYF
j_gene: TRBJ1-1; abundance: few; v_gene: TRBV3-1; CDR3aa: CASSQGEGLEAFF
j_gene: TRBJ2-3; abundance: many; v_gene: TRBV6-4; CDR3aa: CASSDGGATDTQYF
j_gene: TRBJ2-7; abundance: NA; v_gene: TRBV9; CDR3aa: CASSPRQGGFVEQYF
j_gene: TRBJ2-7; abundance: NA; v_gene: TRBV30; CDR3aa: CAWSVGRPYEQYF
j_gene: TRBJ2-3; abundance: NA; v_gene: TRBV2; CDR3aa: CASRSDRDTQYF
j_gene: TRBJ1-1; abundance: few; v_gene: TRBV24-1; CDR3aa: CATGSYGAVAFF
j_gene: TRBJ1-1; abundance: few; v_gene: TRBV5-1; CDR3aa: CASSRGGTDTEAFF
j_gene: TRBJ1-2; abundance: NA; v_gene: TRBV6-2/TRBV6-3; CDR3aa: CASTQGYYGYTF
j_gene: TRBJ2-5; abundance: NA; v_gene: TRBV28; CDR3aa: CASSLTPKETQYF
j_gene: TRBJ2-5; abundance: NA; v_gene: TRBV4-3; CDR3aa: CASNCSRYQETQYF
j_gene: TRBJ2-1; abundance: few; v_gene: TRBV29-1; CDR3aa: CSGGGPDSVYTNEQFF
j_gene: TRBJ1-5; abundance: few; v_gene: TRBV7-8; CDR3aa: CASSPRPRVDSNQPQHF
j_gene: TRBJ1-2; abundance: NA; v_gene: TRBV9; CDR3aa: CASSTPSGASGYTF
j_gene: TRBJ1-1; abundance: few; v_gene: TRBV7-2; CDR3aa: CASSLQRATEAFF
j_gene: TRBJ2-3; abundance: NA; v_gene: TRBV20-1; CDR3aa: CSASRVPHPDTQYF
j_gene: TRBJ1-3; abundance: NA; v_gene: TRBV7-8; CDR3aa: CASSLTQPGNTIYF